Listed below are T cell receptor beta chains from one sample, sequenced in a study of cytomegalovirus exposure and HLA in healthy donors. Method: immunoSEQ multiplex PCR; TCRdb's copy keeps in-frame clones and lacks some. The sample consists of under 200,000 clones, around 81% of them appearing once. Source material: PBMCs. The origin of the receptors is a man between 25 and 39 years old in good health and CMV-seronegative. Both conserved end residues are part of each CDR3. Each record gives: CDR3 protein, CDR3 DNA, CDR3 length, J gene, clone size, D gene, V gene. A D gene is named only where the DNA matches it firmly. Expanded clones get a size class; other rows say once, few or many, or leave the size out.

CDR3aa: CASSLLEPKNIQYF
CDR3nt: TGCGCCAGCAGCTTGTTGGAGCCCAAAAACATTCAGTACTTC
len: 14
j_gene: TRBJ2-4
abundance: -
d_gene: -
v_gene: TRBV5-1

CDR3aa: CASSDRGETEAFF
CDR3nt: TGTGCCAGCAGTGACAGGGGGGAGACTGAAGCTTTCTTT
len: 13
j_gene: TRBJ1-1
abundance: -
d_gene: TRBD1
v_gene: TRBV2

CDR3aa: CASRGGYEQYF
CDR3nt: TGTGCCAGCAGAGGCGGTTACGAGCAGTACTTC
len: 11
j_gene: TRBJ2-7
abundance: few
d_gene: -
v_gene: TRBV27

CDR3aa: CASSFTTGADTQYF
CDR3nt: TGTGCCAGCAGCTTTACCACAGGCGCAGATACGCAGTATTTT
len: 14
j_gene: TRBJ2-3
abundance: -
d_gene: -
v_gene: TRBV7-9

CDR3aa: CASRRGTGGTDTGELFF
CDR3nt: TGTGCCAGCAGGAGAGGGACAGGGGGAACCGACACCGGGGAGCTGTTTTTT
len: 17
j_gene: TRBJ2-2
abundance: -
d_gene: TRBD1
v_gene: TRBV27

CDR3aa: CASSYGGEEGYTF
CDR3nt: TGTGCCAGCAGTTACGGGGGGGAAGAGGGCTACACCTTC
len: 13
j_gene: TRBJ1-2
abundance: -
d_gene: -
v_gene: TRBV6-5

CDR3aa: CASSPTRQGGNTEAFF
CDR3nt: TGTGCCAGCAGCCCAACGCGACAGGGAGGGAACACTGAAGCTTTCTTT
len: 16
j_gene: TRBJ1-1
abundance: -
d_gene: TRBD1
v_gene: TRBV7-9

CDR3aa: CAISPGTGNSYEQYF
CDR3nt: TGTGCCATCAGTCCCGGGACAGGAAACTCCTACGAGCAGTACTTC
len: 15
j_gene: TRBJ2-7
abundance: -
d_gene: TRBD1
v_gene: TRBV10-3

CDR3aa: CASSQYSSAPDTQYF
CDR3nt: TGTGCCAGCAGCCAGTACTCTAGCGCACCAGATACGCAGTATTTT
len: 15
j_gene: TRBJ2-3
abundance: -
d_gene: -
v_gene: TRBV4-2

CDR3aa: CASSLRLAGGPTREQYF
CDR3nt: TGTGCCAGCAGCTTGCGGTTAGCGGGAGGGCCAACTCGCGAGCAGTACTTC
len: 17
j_gene: TRBJ2-7
abundance: few
d_gene: TRBD2
v_gene: TRBV5-4

CDR3aa: CASSKGQGASGANVLTF
CDR3nt: TGTGCCAGCAGTAAGGGACAGGGGGCTTCTGGGGCCAACGTCCTGACTTTC
len: 17
j_gene: TRBJ2-6
abundance: -
d_gene: TRBD1
v_gene: TRBV25-1

CDR3aa: CASSDVRGGANVLTF
CDR3nt: TGTGCCAGCAGTGATGTGAGGGGGGGGGCCAACGTCCTGACTTTC
len: 15
j_gene: TRBJ2-6
abundance: -
d_gene: -
v_gene: TRBV6-6

CDR3aa: CASSPPVQGASGANVLTF
CDR3nt: TGTGCCAGCTCACCACCGGTACAGGGGGCGTCTGGGGCCAACGTCCTGACTTTC
len: 18
j_gene: TRBJ2-6
abundance: -
d_gene: TRBD1
v_gene: TRBV18